These 15 T cell receptor beta chains were sequenced from one sample in a study of T cells in Graves' hyperthyroidism and ophthalmopathy. Amplification yielded TCR beta CDR3 regions, with RNA transcripts as the source. HTBI primers drove first-round RT-PCR of the TCR CDR3. TCRdb reanalysed the multiplex PCR reads using MiXCR and keeps one entry per CDR3 protein. The sample includes 300,000 to 400,000 distinct CDR3 sequences, roughly 20% seen only once; the top ten take 35% to 50%. Sequencing was done on a sample of blood. These receptors originate from a man aged 18 to 30 with Graves' ophthalmopathy.

This clonotype was observed a few times. V and J are TRBV6-1 and TRBJ1-5; D might be TRBD1 (6 bases). CDR1 and CDR2 from the germline V gene are MNHNS and SASEGT. V was shortened by 6 bases and J by 5 bases, with 17 bases between the two germline ends. This CDR3 spans 15 amino acids. The CDR3 loop reads CASRTGSAGHQPQHF. The CDR3, as DNA: TGTGCCAGCAGAACAGGGTCAGCGGGGCATCAGCCCCAGCATTTT.

This clonotype has a count of ten or more. This chain connects TRBV12-3 or TRBV12-4 to TRBJ2-1, with 13 bases fitting TRBD2. This CDR3 spans 15 amino acids. V lost 7 bases to trimming and J lost 8 bases; unmatched junction nucleotides: 8. CDR3 coding DNA: TGTGCCAGCACCCCACTAGCGGGGGGGCTAGATGAGCAGTTCTTC. Its protein is CASTPLAGGLDEQFF.

This clonotype occurred a few times. J is TRBJ2-3 and V is TRBV29-1; D is possibly TRBD2 (5 bases). V lost 1 base to trimming and J lost 2 bases, with 10 bases between them. The CDR3 is 14 residues long. Germline CDR1 SQVTM, CDR2 ANQGSEA. The CDR3 is CSVEGGEITDTQYF. The CDR3 nucleotides read TGCAGCGTTGAAGGGGGAGAAATCACAGATACGCAGTATTTT.

This clonotype was detected many times. The chain couples TRBV12-3 or TRBV12-4 to TRBJ2-5; a weak D match, TRBD1 (5 bases). The CDR3 has 16 residues. V was cut by 3 bases and J by 4 bases, with 18 bases left in between. The CDR3 loop is CASSFVPQVRRETQYF. The CDR3 region has the DNA TGTGCCAGCAGTTTTGTCCCACAGGTCAGGCGAGAGACCCAGTACTTC.

This clonotype came up a few times. J is TRBJ2-7 and V is TRBV3-1; D might be TRBD2 (6 bases). Trimming removed 3 bases from V and 4 bases from J, with 22 bases in between. The CDR3 spans 17 residues. Germline V gene sequence: CDR1 LGHDT, CDR2 YNNKEL (reference sequence). The CDR3 spells CASSHTPGGHQPYEQYF. DNA for the CDR3: TGTGCCAGCAGCCACACCCCCGGGGGTCATCAGCCTTACGAGCAGTACTTC.

This clonotype was observed at least ten times. The chain carries TRBV12-3 or TRBV12-4 and TRBJ1-1; D ambiguous. V was clipped by 3 bases and J by 6 bases, with 5 bases between them. The CDR3 has 11 residues. The CDR3 DNA is TGTGCCAGCAGTTTCGGCTCTGAAGCTTTCTTT. This codes for CASSFGSEAFF.

This clonotype was seen at least ten times. This chain joins TRBV20-1 and TRBJ2-7; TRBD1 aligns across 8 bases. The V and J ends lost 3 bases and 3 bases, in that order; junction bases with no gene match: 7. CDR3 length: 14 amino acids. From germline, CDR1 is DFQATT and CDR2 SNEGSKA (reference sequence). CDR3 bases: TGCAGTGCTAGTTCCGGGACAGGTGACTACGAGCAGTACTTC. It translates to CSASSGTGDYEQYF.

This clonotype has ten or more counts. The gene calls are TRBV28 and TRBJ2-3; D is unclear. The CDR3 is 13 residues long. V lost 5 bases, J lost 0 bases, and 6 bases lay in between. Germline-derived CDR1 and CDR2 are MDHEN and SYDVKM. CDR3 DNA sequence: TGTGCCAGCAGTGCAACAAGCACAGATACGCAGTATTTT. Amino acid sequence: CASSATSTDTQYF. The full variable domain, completed using reference TRBV28 and TRBJ2-3, is DVKVTQSSRYLVKRTGEKVFLECVQDMDHENMFWYRQDPGLGLRLIYFSYDVKMKEKGDIPEGYSVSREKKERFSLILESASTNQTSMYLCASSATSTDTQYFGPGTRLTVL.

This clonotype showed up just a few times. In DNA, the CDR3 is TGCAGTGCCCCCCAGGCGGGGACAGTCTATGGCTACACCTTC. Translating it yields CSAPQAGTVYGYTF. V usage is TRBV20-1 and J usage is TRBJ1-2, with 7 bases aligning to TRBD1. With V trimmed by 6 bases and J by 4 bases, 11 bases remained unmatched. The CDR3 totals 14 residues. From germline, CDR1 is DFQATT and CDR2 SNEGSKA (reference sequence).

This clonotype occurred a few times. CDR3 loop: CASSQVSGLAAYNEQFF. The CDR3 region has the DNA TGCGCCAGCAGCCAAGTATCGGGGCTAGCGGCTTACAATGAGCAGTTCTTC. The rearrangement uses TRBV4-1 and TRBJ2-1; 7 bases map to TRBD2. The CDR3 extends over 17 amino acids. The V gene's germline CDR1 is MGHRA and CDR2 YSYEKL. Trimming at V came to 1 base and at J to 4 bases, leaving 10 bases not matched to a gene.

This clonotype was detected ten times or more. CDR3 sequence (DNA): TGTGCCAGCAGCCTAAGGACAGGGGTTGACACCGGGGAGCTGTTTTTT. The encoded protein is CASSLRTGVDTGELFF. The chain is built from TRBV5-5 and TRBJ2-2; the match to TRBD1 covers 9 bases. This CDR3 contains 16 residues. V was pared by 4 bases and J by 3 bases, with 7 bases of the junction left unmatched. CDR1 is SGHKS and CDR2 is YYEKEE in the germline V gene (reference sequence).

The genes are TRBV18 and TRBJ2-3; possible D gene TRBD2, 6 bases. V was cut by 8 bases and J by 2 bases, with 17 bases left in between. CDR1 and CDR2 from the germline V gene are KGHSH and LQKENI. The CDR3 has 15 amino acids. CDR3 sequence: CASLEGIGITDTQYF. CDR3 nucleotides: TGTGCCAGCCTGGAGGGGATCGGGATCACAGATACGCAGTATTTT.

This clonotype has more than one count but fewer than ten. CDR3 sequence reads: CASSIPGPYEQYF. CDR3 in DNA: TGTGCCAGTAGTATTCCAGGCCCCTACGAGCAGTACTTC. V is TRBV19 and J is TRBJ2-7, with D unclear. Looked up from germline, CDR1 is LNHDA and CDR2 is SQIVND (reference sequence). Trimming removed 3 bases from V and 2 bases from J, with 8 bases in between. This CDR3 is built from 13 residues.

Only a few counts were recorded for this clonotype. The V call is TRBV5-1, the J call TRBJ2-7; 15 bases align to TRBD2. The CDR3 has 17 amino acids. V gave up 0 bases and J gave up 2 bases; unmatched junction bases: 3. The V gene's germline CDR1 is SGHRS and CDR2 YFSETQ. The CDR3 coding sequence is TGCGCCAGCAGCTTGGGGACTAGCGGGGGGGCCCCCTACGAGCAGTACTTC. Protein: CASSLGTSGGAPYEQYF. The whole variable domain, remainder taken from reference TRBV5-1 and TRBJ2-7, is KAGVTQTPRYLIKTRGQQVTLSCSPISGHRSVSWYQQTPGQGLQFLFEYFSETQRNKGNFPGRFSGRQFSNSRSEMNVSTLELGDSALYLCASSLGTSGGAPYEQYFGPGTRLTVT.

The chain combines TRBV7-9 with TRBJ2-1; 10 bases map to TRBD1. V gave up 8 bases and J gave up 0 bases; unmatched junction bases: 22. Germline V gene lookup returns CDR1 SEHNR and CDR2 FQNEAQ (reference sequence). This CDR3 contains 21 residues. CDR3 in amino acids: CASSPGGTGVRLASSYNEQFF. CDR3 bases: TGTGCCAGCTCACCAGGGGGGACAGGGGTACGACTAGCGAGCTCCTACAATGAGCAGTTCTTC.